The 16 T cell receptor beta chains listed next were all sequenced from one sample in a study of blood T cell repertoires in COVID-19. TCRdb keeps only in-frame clones here, not all; method: immunoSEQ multiplex PCR. The sample carries approximately 190,000 clones, about 80% recorded once. The sequenced sample was peripheral blood. Receptors were obtained from a man between 60 and 75 years old with acute or convalescent COVID-19.

The J gene is TRBJ1-1, the V gene TRBV6-4; 9 positions match TRBD1. The CDR3 extends over 18 amino acids. J gave up 5 bases and V 5 bases, and 18 bases lay outside the gene matches. Germline V gene sequence: CDR1 MRHNA, CDR2 SNTAGT. Written as DNA, the CDR3 is TGTGCCAGCAGTTGTCTAGGGGGACAGGGTCCTGGTGAAACTGAAGCTTTCTTT. Protein product: CASSCLGGQGPGETEAFF.

DNA of the CDR3: TGTGCCAGCAGAGAGGGTCTGCAGTTCTTC. It codes for CASREGLQFF. The chain links TRBV2 to TRBJ2-1, with D perhaps matching TRBD2 (5 bases). The length of the CDR3 is 10 residues. Germline values: CDR1 SNHLY, CDR2 FYNNEI. V lost 6 bases and J 12 bases, leaving 9 bases between the germline ends.

This clone was seen only a few times. The chain combines TRBV30 with TRBJ1-2, with D maybe TRBD1 (5 bases). V lost 5 bases and J lost 7, with 8 bases in between. Germline CDR1 is GTSNPN and CDR2 is SVGIG (reference sequence). This CDR3 has 10 residues. CDR3 DNA sequence: TGTGCCTGGCGAAGGGGTGGCTACACCTTC. This translates into CAWRRGGYTF.

This chain links TRBV7-9 with TRBJ2-1; D is possibly TRBD1 (6 bases). The V gene's germline CDR1 is SEHNR and CDR2 FQNEAQ (reference sequence). CDR3 length equals 15 residues. Trimming took off 1 base at V and 6 bases at J, with 13 bases between the two ends. This chain's CDR3 is CASSLGLGGPNEQFF. CDR3 DNA sequence: TGTGCCAGCAGCTTAGGTCTAGGGGGTCCCAATGAGCAGTTCTTC.

The chain combines TRBV21-1 with TRBJ1-4; the table names TRBD1, a call not compared with the DNA. TRBV21-1 is listed as a pseudogene. This CDR3 contains 14 residues. This chain's CDR3 is CASTLGQEGEKLFF. In DNA form, the CDR3 reads TGTGCCAGCACCCTTGGACAGGAAGGGGAAAAACTGTTTTTT.

The chain recombines TRBV9 with TRBJ2-5; no firm D call. CDR1 and CDR2 from the germline V gene are SGDLS and YYNGEE. This CDR3 spans 15 amino acids. Trimming left V 0 bases short and J 2 bases short, with 11 bases between. The CDR3: CASSVGIDSQETQYF. In DNA, the CDR3 is TGTGCCAGCAGCGTAGGCATTGACTCACAAGAGACCCAGTACTTC.

The V call is TRBV7-2, the J call TRBJ1-1; tentative D call: TRBD1 (6 bases). Germline CDR1 SGHTA, CDR2 FQGNSA. Trimming took off 1 base at V and 1 base at J, with 16 bases between the two ends. The CDR3 has 17 amino acids. The CDR3 region has the DNA TGTGCCAGCAGCTTAGTCTCGGCAGGGGTGGGGAACACTGAAGCTTTCTTT. It specifies CASSLVSAGVGNTEAFF. The full variable domain, in which reference TRBV7-2 and TRBJ1-1 provide the parts outside the CDR3, is GAGVSQSPSNKVTEKGKDVELRCDPISGHTALYWYRQSLGQGLEFLIYFQGNSAPDKSGLPSDRFSAERTGGSVSTLTIQRTQQEDSAVYLCASSLVSAGVGNTEAFFGQGTRLTVV.

As DNA, the CDR3 is TGTGCCAGCAGCTTACAGGGGGCCATTCCAGATACGCAGTATTTT. The encoded protein is CASSLQGAIPDTQYF. The rearrangement uses TRBV7-8 and TRBJ2-3; TRBD1 aligns across 8 bases. Losses at the gene ends were 2 bases for V and 4 bases for J; bases not matched to a gene: 5. CDR3 length: 15 residues. The V gene's germline CDR1 is SGHVS and CDR2 FQNEAQ.

Here the CDR3 reads CSVRLLSGNTIYF. CDR3 DNA sequence: TGCAGCGTCCGACTCCTCTCTGGAAACACCATATATTTT. This sequence joins TRBV29-1 and TRBJ1-3; D unclear. Germline V gene data show CDR1 as SQVTM and CDR2 as ANQGSEA. The V gene lost 6 bases and the J gene lost 0 bases, with 9 bases spanning the gap. The CDR3 consists of 13 residues.

The CDR3 protein is CASSVGLAGGADYEQYF. Here the CDR3 DNA reads TGTGCCAGCAGCGTGGGACTAGCGGGGGGAGCCGACTACGAGCAGTACTTC. The rearrangement links TRBV9 to TRBJ2-7; 15 positions match TRBD2. Per the germline V gene, CDR1 is SGDLS and CDR2 is YYNGEE. V gave up 2 bases and J gave up 3 bases; unmatched junction bases: 6. This CDR3 spans 17 amino acids.

The chain employs TRBV6-5 and TRBJ2-7; D gene uncertain. The CDR3 spans 11 residues. Germline V gene data show CDR1 as MNHEY and CDR2 as SVGAGI. Trimming took off 4 bases at V and 4 bases at J, with 5 bases between the two ends. The CDR3 sequence: CASSSNYEQYF. The CDR3 region has the DNA TGTGCCAGCAGTTCCAATTACGAGCAGTACTTC.

This clone appeared a few times. The rearrangement links TRBV12-3 or TRBV12-4 to TRBJ1-2; 8 bases are shared with TRBD1. The CDR3 has 13 residues. Trimming at V came to 4 bases and at J to 3 bases, leaving 1 base not matched to a gene. In nucleotides, the CDR3 is TGTGCCAGCAGTTCACAGGGGGACTATGGCTACACCTTC. It yields the protein CASSSQGDYGYTF.

Only one count was recorded for this clone. The rearrangement links TRBV6-5 to TRBJ2-1, with D perhaps matching TRBD2 (5 bases). The CDR3 runs 13 residues. Trimming removed 6 bases from V and 6 bases from J, with 12 bases in between. Per the germline V gene, CDR1 is MNHEY and CDR2 is SVGAGI. The CDR3 DNA reads as TGTGCCAGCAGGGAGGATTGGGGCAATGAGCAGTTCTTC. It codes for CASREDWGNEQFF.

This rearrangement joins TRBV9 to TRBJ1-6; 10 nucleotides align to TRBD1. V lost 2 bases, J lost 1 base, and 0 bases stayed unmatched. The CDR3 totals 16 residues. Germline CDR1 and CDR2: SGDLS and YYNGEE. The CDR3 region is CASSVGQGSYNSPLHF. CDR3 sequence (DNA): TGTGCCAGCAGCGTGGGACAGGGGTCCTATAATTCACCCCTCCACTTT.

The J gene is TRBJ1-6, the V gene TRBV11-1, with 8 positions matching TRBD1. Germline loops: CDR1 SGHAT, CDR2 FQDESV (reference sequence). The CDR3 is 14 residues long. V lost 4 bases to trimming and J lost 7 bases; unmatched junction nucleotides: 3. CDR3 residues: CASSSGQGNSPLHF. The CDR3 DNA follows: TGTGCCAGCAGCTCAGGACAGGGAAATTCACCCCTCCACTTT.

The DNA of the CDR3 is TGTGCCAGCAGTAACCTCATGGCCTATGGCTACACCTTC. It codes for CASSNLMAYGYTF. The chain carries TRBV12-3 or TRBV12-4 and TRBJ1-2; no definite D call. With 5 bases removed from V and 4 bases from J, the gap between germline ends came to 11 bases. CDR3 length: 13 amino acids.